This TCR beta chain was sequenced for a study of regulatory T cells in long-lasting Graves disease. Study-level points and caveats: Persistent disease was associated with favored TRBV28 usage and with favored use of TRBJ1-2 and TRBJ2-5.

Arm-PCR of CDR3 regions with iRepertoire HTBI primers generated TCR beta libraries. TCRdb used MiXCR to reprocess the multiplex PCR reads, holding one entry per CDR3 protein. The data contain some 560,000 distinct CDR3 sequences, around 15% of them singletons. V was clipped by 3 bases and J by 2 bases, with 14 bases between them. The CDR3 contains 16 residues. Looked up from germline, CDR1 is SGHAT and CDR2 is FQDESV (reference sequence). As concerns this clonotype: What it binds is unknown.

Time point reported: newly diagnosed GD, antithyroid drugs for less than 3 months. Extracted PBMC RNA gave rise to the TCR library. Another study also made use of these data, one on T cells in Graves' hyperthyroidism and ophthalmopathy. That report notes: TCR CDR3 regions were first amplified by RT-PCR with HTBI primers. A 13 V-J signature model discriminated ophthalmopathy versus stable hyperthyroidism.

This TCR was sampled from a woman aged 35-65 years with Graves disease. The sample was peripheral blood mononuclear cells (PBMCs), taken at new diagnosis, from a patient treated with antithyroid drugs. The chain links TRBV11-1 to TRBJ1-3; D perhaps matches TRBD1 (6 bases). The CDR3 DNA follows: TGTGCCAGCAGCTTGAGTTGGAACAGGGCTGGAAACACCATATATTTT. It specifies CASSLSWNRAGNTIYF.